Below, 10 T cell receptor beta chains from the same sample are listed, as sequenced in a study of blood T cell repertoires in COVID-19. Data came from immunoSEQ multiplex PCR; TCRdb stores just in-frame clones and leaves some out. The repertoire holds approximately 200,000 clones, about 81% seen once, with about 12% in the top ten. Sequencing was performed on peripheral blood. The receptors stem from a woman aged 80 or over with COVID-19, enrolled during active disease.

This chain connects TRBV5-1 to TRBJ2-1; a possible D gene is TRBD2 (7 bases). The CDR3 totals 12 residues. The V end lost 0 bases, the J end lost 13 bases, and 11 bases lay between the germline ends. CDR1 is SGHRS, CDR2 YFSETQ, per germline. The CDR3 DNA reads TGCGCCAGCAGCTTGGAAGGCGGGGGCCAGTTCTTC. Residues: CASSLEGGGQFF. The variable domain in full, completed from reference TRBV5-1 and TRBJ2-1, reads KAGVTQTPRYLIKTRGQQVTLSCSPISGHRSVSWYQQTPGQGLQFLFEYFSETQRNKGNFPGRFSGRQFSNSRSEMNVSTLELGDSALYLCASSLEGGGQFFGPGTRLTVL.

The J gene is TRBJ2-1, the V gene TRBV7-6, with TRBD2 matching over 11 bases. The trim removed 3 bases at V and 4 bases at J, leaving 5 bases unmatched. Germline loops: CDR1 SGHVS, CDR2 FNYEAQ. The CDR3 covers 16 residues. The CDR3 region is CASSLGTSGFYNEQFF. DNA for the CDR3: TGTGCCAGCAGCTTGGGGACTAGCGGCTTTTACAATGAGCAGTTCTTC.

The rearrangement uses TRBV7-9 and TRBJ1-4, with no clear D. CDR3 size: 17 residues. The ends were cut back, 4 bases at V and 4 bases at J, with 19 bases in the middle. The germline gives CDR1 SEHNR, CDR2 FQNEAQ (reference sequence). The CDR3 bases are TGTGCCAGCAGCTCGGCGGTGATTGAGTTGGGTAATGAAAAACTGTTTTTT. Encoded protein: CASSSAVIELGNEKLFF.

The V call is TRBV27, the J call TRBJ1-1; 8 nucleotides agree with TRBD1. The CDR3 consists of 14 residues. V gave up 6 bases and J gave up 4 bases; unmatched junction bases: 7. Germline CDR1 is MNHEY and CDR2 is SMNVEV (reference sequence). The CDR3 nucleotides read TGTGCCAGCAGCTCCGGACAGGGAGGCACTGAAGCTTTCTTT. It is translated as CASSSGQGGTEAFF.

The chain is built from TRBV27 and TRBJ1-6; 9 bases map to TRBD1. V dropped 8 bases and J dropped 9; count of bases not matched to a gene: 8. In germline, CDR1 is MNHEY, CDR2 SMNVEV (reference sequence). CDR3 size: 14 residues. DNA of the CDR3: TGTGCCAGCGGACCCGGGACAGGGAGTTCACCCCTCCACTTT. Its protein is CASGPGTGSSPLHF.

This clone was counted a few times. V and J are TRBV2 and TRBJ1-1; 9 bases agree with TRBD1. V dropped 4 bases and J dropped 1; count of bases not matched to a gene: 4. The germline V gene has CDR1 SNHLY and CDR2 FYNNEI. The CDR3 has 15 amino acids. The CDR3 is CASSGDRVGNTEAFF. As DNA, the CDR3 is TGTGCCAGCAGTGGGGACAGGGTTGGGAACACTGAAGCTTTCTTT.

The CDR3 spells CASSLGDSYNEQFF. The CDR3 coding sequence is TGTGCCAGCAGCTTGGGGGACAGCTACAATGAGCAGTTCTTC. The rearrangement joins TRBV11-1 to TRBJ2-1, with 7 nucleotides matching TRBD1. The CDR3 is 14 residues long. Germline-derived CDR1 and CDR2 are SGHAT and FQDESV (reference sequence). Trimming removed 3 bases from V and 3 bases from J; junction bases left unmatched: 2.

J is TRBJ2-7 and V is TRBV15, with D possibly TRBD2 on 5 matching bases. Germline V gene sequence: CDR1 LNHNV, CDR2 YYDKDF (reference sequence). This CDR3 region has 14 residues. V was trimmed by 0 bases and J by 3 bases, leaving 9 bases between them. The CDR3 is CATSRDLGIYEQYF. CDR3 DNA: TGTGCCACCAGCAGAGATCTCGGGATCTACGAGCAGTACTTC. The full variable domain, in which reference TRBV15 and TRBJ2-7 provide the parts outside the CDR3, is DAMVIQNPRYQVTQFGKPVTLSCSQTLNHNVMYWYQQKSSQAPKLLFHYYDKDFNNEADTPDNFQSRRPNTSFCFLDIRSPGLGDTAMYLCATSRDLGIYEQYFGPGTRLTVT.

The rearrangement uses TRBV14 and TRBJ2-7, with D possibly being TRBD2 (5 bases). This CDR3 spans 14 amino acids. CDR1 is SGHDN, CDR2 FVKESK, per germline. Trimming took 2 bases from V and 1 from J, leaving 9 bases between them. Here the CDR3 reads CASSQSKRSYEQYF. The CDR3 DNA follows: TGTGCCAGCAGCCAAAGTAAGCGGTCCTACGAGCAGTACTTC.

The J gene is TRBJ1-3, the V gene TRBV27, with TRBD1 matching 8 bases. From germline, CDR1 is MNHEY and CDR2 SMNVEV (reference sequence). The CDR3 spans 15 residues. V lost 6 bases and J lost 4; bases outside the gene matches: 8. The CDR3 DNA is TGTGCCAGCAGCCCCGCCTGGACAGGGGGAAACACCATATATTTT. Its translation is CASSPAWTGGNTIYF.